These 7 T cell receptor beta chains originate from one sample sequenced in a study of CD8+CD57+ T cells in acquired aplastic anemia. TCR beta VDJ combinations and CDR3 sequences were profiled from genomic DNA. TCRdb reprocessed the reads via MiXCR and lists one record per CDR3 protein. The sample lists about 70,000 distinct CDR3 sequences, around 50% occurring once. Sequenced sample: sorted CD4+, CD8+, or CD8+CD57+ T cells (not recorded which) from PBMCs. The receptors were gathered from a human donor in good health, serving as a control.

This chain joins TRBV2 and TRBJ1-1; 8 nucleotides match TRBD1. V lost 7 bases to trimming and J lost 2 bases; unmatched junction nucleotides: 6. Germline assignment: CDR1 SNHLY and CDR2 FYNNEI. CDR3 length: 14 residues. CDR3 bases: TGTGCCAGCACTCCGGACAGGGTTAACACTGAAGCTTTCTTT. It yields the protein CASTPDRVNTEAFF.

This clonotype was seen a single time. The gene calls are TRBV29-1 and TRBJ2-7; D may be TRBD2 (5 bases). V gave up 3 bases and J gave up 2 bases, with 14 bases separating them. Germline V gene sequence: CDR1 SQVTM, CDR2 ANQGSEA. The CDR3 spans 14 residues. The DNA for the CDR3 is TGCAGCGTTGATGGAGGAATCGGGACCTACGAGCAGTACTTC. It is translated as CSVDGGIGTYEQYF.

The CDR3 sequence: CSVAGKDTQYF. The CDR3 coding sequence is TGCAGCGTTGCCGGGAAAGATACGCAGTATTTT. The rearrangement links TRBV29-1 to TRBJ2-3, with a weak D call TRBD2 (5 bases). Germline V gene data show CDR1 as SQVTM and CDR2 as ANQGSEA. V shed 4 bases and J shed 5 bases, with 7 bases lying between them. The CDR3 consists of 11 residues.

To note about this clonotype: At one end, the junction sequence differs from germline, possibly due to a read error. The V gene is TRBV7-2, the J gene TRBJ2-2, with TRBD2 matching over 12 bases. This CDR3 comprises 16 residues. Germline CDR1 reads SGHTA; CDR2 reads FQGNSA. The CDR3 nucleotides read TGTGCCAGCAGCCTAGCGGGGGGGGCGAACACCGGGGAGCTGTTTTTT. Protein sequence: CASSLAGGANTGELFF.

This sequence joins TRBV9 and TRBJ2-1, with D hard to call. Germline-derived CDR1 and CDR2 are SGDLS and YYNGEE. CDR3 length: 12 residues. The V gene lost 2 bases and the J gene lost 5 bases, with 5 bases spanning the gap. The CDR3 protein is CASSVTNNEQFF. As DNA, the CDR3 is TGTGCCAGCAGCGTGACCAACAATGAGCAGTTCTTC.

This CDR3 reads CATSGYNEQFF. For the CDR3, the DNA is TGTGCCACCAGCGGTTACAATGAGCAGTTCTTC. The rearrangement links TRBV15 to TRBJ2-1; D ambiguous. Per germline, CDR1 LNHNV and CDR2 YYDKDF (reference sequence). V was trimmed by 5 bases and J by 4 bases, leaving 3 bases between them. The CDR3 is made up of 11 amino acids.

The chain couples TRBV10-1 to TRBJ2-7; 7 nucleotides align to TRBD1. The V gene's germline CDR1 is WNHNN and CDR2 SYGVQD (reference sequence). The length of the CDR3 is 14 residues. J gave up 3 bases and V 0 bases, and 2 bases lay outside the gene matches. The CDR3 reads CASSESTGIYEQYF. CDR3 coding DNA: TGCGCCAGCAGTGAGTCGACAGGGATCTACGAGCAGTACTTC.